The T cell receptor (beta chain) under discussion was sequenced for a study of PD-1 blockade in classical Hodgkin lymphoma. Only in-frame clones appear in the TCRdb table, and some are missing; sequencing was by immunoSEQ multiplex PCR. The table lists 30,000 to 50,000 clones, 76% of them singletons, with approximately 10% in the top ten. This clone came up once. This CDR3 region has 15 residues. Germline loops: CDR1 KGHSH, CDR2 LQKENI. The V and J ends lost 4 bases and 0 bases respectively, with 7 bases between them. Brentuximab vedotin exposure varied, and every patient relapsed after autologous stem cell transplantation.

The receptor was derived from a human donor with classical Hodgkin lymphoma. Sample: peripheral blood mononuclear cells (PBMCs), taken at baseline. The J gene is TRBJ2-6, the V gene TRBV18; D ambiguous. The CDR3 nucleotides are TGTGCCAGCTCACTTACAGCCTCTGGGGCCAACGTCCTGACTTTC. This translates into CASSLTASGANVLTF.